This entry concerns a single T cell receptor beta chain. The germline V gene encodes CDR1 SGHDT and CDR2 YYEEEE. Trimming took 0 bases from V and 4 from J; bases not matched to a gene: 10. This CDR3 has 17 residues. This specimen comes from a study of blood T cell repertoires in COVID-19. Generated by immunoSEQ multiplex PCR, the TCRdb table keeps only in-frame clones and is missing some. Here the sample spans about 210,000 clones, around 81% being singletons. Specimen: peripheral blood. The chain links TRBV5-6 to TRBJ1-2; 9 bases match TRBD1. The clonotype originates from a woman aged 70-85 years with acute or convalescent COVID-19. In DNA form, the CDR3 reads TGTGCCAGCAGCTTGGCCTGGGACAGGGTGTCTAGCTATGGCTACACCTTC. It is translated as CASSLAWDRVSSYGYTF.